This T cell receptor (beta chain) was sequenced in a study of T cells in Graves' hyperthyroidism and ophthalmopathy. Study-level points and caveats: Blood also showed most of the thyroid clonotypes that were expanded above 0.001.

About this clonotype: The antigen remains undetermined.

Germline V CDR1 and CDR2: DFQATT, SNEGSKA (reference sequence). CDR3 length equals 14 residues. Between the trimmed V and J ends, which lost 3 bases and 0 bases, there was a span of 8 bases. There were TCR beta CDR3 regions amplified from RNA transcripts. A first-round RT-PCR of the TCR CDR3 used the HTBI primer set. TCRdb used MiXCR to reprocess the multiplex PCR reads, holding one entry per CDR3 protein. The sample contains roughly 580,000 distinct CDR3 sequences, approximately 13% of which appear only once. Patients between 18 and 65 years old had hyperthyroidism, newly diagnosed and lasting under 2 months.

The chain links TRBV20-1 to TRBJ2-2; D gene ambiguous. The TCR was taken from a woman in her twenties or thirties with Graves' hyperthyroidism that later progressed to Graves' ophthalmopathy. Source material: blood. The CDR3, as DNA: TGCAGTGCTAGCCCGGCAGCGAACACCGGGGAGCTGTTTTTT. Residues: CSASPAANTGELFF.